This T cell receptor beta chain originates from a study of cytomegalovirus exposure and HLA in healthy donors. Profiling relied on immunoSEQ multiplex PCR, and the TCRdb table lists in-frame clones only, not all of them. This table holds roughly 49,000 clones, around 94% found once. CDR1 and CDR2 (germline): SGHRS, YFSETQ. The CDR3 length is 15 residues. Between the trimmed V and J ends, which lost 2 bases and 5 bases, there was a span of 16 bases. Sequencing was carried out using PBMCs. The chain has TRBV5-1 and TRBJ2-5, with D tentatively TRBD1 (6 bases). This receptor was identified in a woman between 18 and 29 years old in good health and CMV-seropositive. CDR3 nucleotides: TGCGCCAGCAGCTTAGGCAGGGGATCCCGGGAGACCCAGTACTTC. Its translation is CASSLGRGSRETQYF.